This TCR beta chain was captured by sequencing in a study of T cell repertoires in cytomegalovirus infection (dated by TCRdb to about 2019). Some background on the complete study: Donor HLA type was relevant to the analysis, as public TCR beta signatures indicated carriage of CMV infection together with the matching HLA type. General conclusions and limits of the study: In both this cohort and an independent approximately 370-donor cohort, the cumulative frequency of public TCR beta family members distinguished carriers of CMV infection plus the relevant HLA type. The ex vivo response was dominated by HLA-C-restricted CMV-specific TCR beta clonotypes, and the single most frequent clonotype in two of eight donors was supplied by these HLA-C-restricted clonotypes.

TCRdb names Illumina HiSeq 1500 as the instrument used. TCRdb's own reprocessing of the public reads used fastp at Q25 and MiXCR and kept productive beta chains. Each record represents a unique CDR3 protein, reported with the most common genes and DNA among its rows. In this sample the table shows under 800,000 distinct CDR3 sequences, 20% to 30% of which occur a single time. Clones ranked in the top ten supply roughly 8% of the sample. In its sample, this clonotype was seen a few times. Its target antigen remains unknown. No base quality values were provided; no much bigger clone lies one nucleotide off. V is pared back by 2 bases and J by 5 bases, with 12 bases lying between the germline termini. For CDR1 and CDR2, the germline V gene (reference sequence) lists MNHEY and SMNVEV. Counted from cysteine to phenylalanine, this CDR3 has 14 amino acids. The sequence is cut down to CDR3 DNA, 42 bases in frame from base 1.

Sequencing was carried out using CD8+ T cells from PBMCs. This receptor was taken from a human donor in good health (CMV status not recorded). Some clones in this sample may be carry-over from other donors' samples. The chain was built from TRBV27 and TRBJ1-2; perhaps TRBD1 is the D gene, with 6 bases matching. The sequence in DNA is TGTGCCAGCAGTTTAGACGGGGGGCAATATGGCTACACCTTC. Translated, it reads CASSLDGGQYGYTF.